Listed below are T cell receptor beta chains from one sample, sequenced in a study of T cell responses to AZD1222 COVID-19 vaccine. Profiling relied on immunoSEQ multiplex PCR, and the TCRdb table lists in-frame clones only, not all of them. This table holds about 100,000 clones, around 87% found once. The material sequenced was peripheral blood, taken on day 0 of MenACWY control vaccination. These receptors originate from an adult in good health. CDR3s include the opening cysteine and the closing phenylalanine or tryptophan. The D gene is left open where the match is weak. Size is stated for part of the rows, as once, few or many counts, or as a class when the clone is expanded.

- - TRBJ1-2 TRBV3-1/TRBV3-2 TGTGCCAGCAGCCAATGGTCCGAGGAACTTGGCTACACCTTC CASSQWSEELGYTF
- few TRBJ1-1 TRBV19 TGTGCCAGTTCTGGATTGGGCATGAACACTGAAGCTTTCTTT CASSGLGMNTEAFF
TRBD2 - TRBJ2-3 TRBV5-1 TGCGCCAGCAGCATCCGACTAGCGGGAGGCACAGATACGCAGTATTTT CASSIRLAGGTDTQYF
TRBD1 - TRBJ1-4 TRBV15 TGTGCCACCAGCAGTGTCAGGGGGAGTGGGCCTAATGAAAAACTGTTTTTT CATSSVRGSGPNEKLFF
- - TRBJ2-5 TRBV25-1 TGTGCCAGCAGTGACCCGATATGGGGAGATCAAGAGACCCAGTACTTC CASSDPIWGDQETQYF
- - TRBJ2-3 TRBV14 TGTGCCAGCAGCCCGCATAGGAAAGATACGCAGTATTTT CASSPHRKDTQYF
- - TRBJ1-1 TRBV5-6 TGTGCCAGCAGCTTGGGGCAGAGTGAAGCTTTCTTT CASSLGQSEAFF
- - TRBJ2-7 TRBV4-1 TGCGCCAGCAGCCAAGGGGGAAGGGACGAGCAGTACTTC CASSQGGRDEQYF
TRBD1 - TRBJ1-4 TRBV9 TGTGCCAGCAGCTCGATTACAGGGGGCCAAGAAAAACTGTTTTTT CASSSITGGQEKLFF
- few TRBJ1-2 TRBV5-1 TGCGCCAGCAGCTTGGATGACACATCCTATGGCTACACCTTC CASSLDDTSYGYTF
- - TRBJ1-6 TRBV6-5 TGTGCCAGCAGCCACGAGGGTGGAAATTCACCCCTCCACTTT CASSHEGGNSPLHF
TRBD1 - TRBJ2-7 TRBV6-5 TGTGCCAGCAGTTGGACAGGAAACTACGAGCAGTACTTC CASSWTGNYEQYF
- - TRBJ1-4 TRBV7-9 TGTGCCAGCAGCTTATTCGGGACACCCACGGGTGAAAAACTGTTTTTT CASSLFGTPTGEKLFF
TRBD1 - TRBJ2-3 TRBV24-1 TGTGCCACCAGTGCCTCCGGGACAGGGGTGACGCAGTATTTT CATSASGTGVTQYF
TRBD1 - TRBJ1-2 TRBV29-1 TGCAGCGTGGCGACAGGGGTTAGTGGCTACACCTTC CSVATGVSGYTF
- - TRBJ1-4 TRBV5-1 TGCGCCAGCAGCTTAAACACGGGGCAAGGTGAAAAACTGTTTTTT CASSLNTGQGEKLFF
- - TRBJ2-1 TRBV6-2/TRBV6-3 TGTGCCAGCAGTTACTCTTCCTTGTATGAGCAGTTCTTC CASSYSSLYEQFF
- - TRBJ1-2 TRBV19 TGTGCCAGTACCCTTGGGGTGGGCAGCTTCTATGGCTACACCTTC CASTLGVGSFYGYTF
- - TRBJ1-2 TRBV6-2/TRBV6-3 TGTGCCAGCAGTTACTCTGTAACCCGGGAGGGAGGCTACACCTTC CASSYSVTREGGYTF
- - TRBJ2-2 TRBV2 TGTGCCAGCAGTGTTGAGAACACCGGGGAGCTGTTTTTT CASSVENTGELFF
- few TRBJ1-2 TRBV28 TGTGCCAGCACCATTCAGGGGAGGGACTATGGCTACACCTTC CASTIQGRDYGYTF
- - TRBJ2-3 TRBV5-1 TGCGCCAGCAGCCTCTGGGAATCGCCCTTAGATACGCAGTATTTT CASSLWESPLDTQYF
- - TRBJ1-5 TRBV12-3/TRBV12-4 TGTGCCAGCAGTGGAAGCAATCAGCCCCAGCATTTT CASSGSNQPQHF
- - TRBJ1-2 TRBV7-2 TGTGCCAGCAGCTTTTCGGAGAGTAGTGGCTACACCTTC CASSFSESSGYTF
- - TRBJ2-5 TRBV6-2/TRBV6-3 TGTGCCAGCAGTTACTCTCAAGACCGAGGGGAAGAGACCCAGTACTTC CASSYSQDRGEETQYF
- - TRBJ1-1 TRBV5-6 TGTGCCAGCAGCTTGGGGAGCAGGCAGCAATCTTTCTTT CASSLGSRQQSFF
TRBD1 few TRBJ2-7 TRBV7-2 TGTGCCAGCAGCTTAGCGGCCACAGGGGGAGACGAGCAGTACTTC CASSLAATGGDEQYF
- - TRBJ1-4 TRBV12-3/TRBV12-4 TGTGCCAGCAGTTTAACAGGGACCGAAAAACTGTTTTTT CASSLTGTEKLFF
- once TRBJ2-1 TRBV19 TGTGCCAGTAGCAGGGACTTCGCCTCCTACAATGAGCAGTTCTTC CASSRDFASYNEQFF
TRBD2 - TRBJ2-1 TRBV7-9 TGTGCCAGCAGCTTAGTTGGGCGGGAGGGCCGCCGGGGCAATGAGCAGTTCTTC CASSLVGREGRRGNEQFF
- few TRBJ2-3 TRBV10-3 TGTGCCATCAGCGCCCCGTCCACAGATACGCAGTATTTT CAISAPSTDTQYF
TRBD1 once TRBJ1-2 TRBV2 TGTGCCAGCAGCTTGACAGGGTCGGGCGGCTACACCTTC CASSLTGSGGYTF
TRBD1 - TRBJ2-2 TRBV4-1 TGCGCCAGCAGCTGGACAGGGAACACCGGGGAGCTGTTTTTT CASSWTGNTGELFF
TRBD2 - TRBJ2-3 TRBV2 TGTGCCAGCAGCTGGGCTAGCGGGGGATCAGATACGCAGTATTTT CASSWASGGSDTQYF
- - TRBJ1-1 TRBV6-5 TGTGCCAGCAGAATGGACAGTATGAACACTGAAGCTTTCTTT CASRMDSMNTEAFF
- - TRBJ2-5 TRBV28 TGTGCCAGCAGTCCTGGACAGCCCGGGGAGACCCAGTACTTC CASSPGQPGETQYF
TRBD2 - TRBJ2-2 TRBV5-4 TGTGCCAGCAGCTCCGCCTTAGCGGGAGGTCAGACCGGGGAGCTGTTTTTT CASSSALAGGQTGELFF
- - TRBJ1-2 TRBV2 TGTGCCAGCAGTGAACGACAATCTCGGTATGGCTACACCTTC CASSERQSRYGYTF
- - TRBJ2-1 TRBV5-4 TGTGCCAGCAGCTCCCCCGGGTTAGCGGCCTACAATGAGCAGTTCTTC CASSSPGLAAYNEQFF
- - TRBJ2-1 TRBV12-1 TGTGCCAGCAGCTTTGATGGACAGACCTACAATGAGCAGTTCTTC CASSFDGQTYNEQFF
- - TRBJ1-6 TRBV5-5 TGTGCCAGCAGCTTCAGGGATAATTCACCCCTCCACTTT CASSFRDNSPLHF
TRBD1 - TRBJ1-1 TRBV27 TGTGCCAGCAGTTTACCAGGGGGCGTAGAAGCTTTCTTT CASSLPGGVEAFF
TRBD2 - TRBJ2-1 TRBV11-3 TGTGCCAGCAGCCCTGTGGGACTAGCGGGGGTTAATGAGCAGTTCTTC CASSPVGLAGVNEQFF
- - TRBJ1-3 TRBV28 TGTGCCAGCAGGGCAGGCTGGTTCGGATCTGGAAACACCATATATTTT CASRAGWFGSGNTIYF
- - TRBJ2-2 TRBV6-5 TGTGCCAGCAGTCCCCGGTGGACGGGGGGGGAGCTGTTTTTT CASSPRWTGGELFF
- - TRBJ1-4 TRBV6-5 TGTGCCAGCAGTTACTCTTCGGGGGGAAAACTGTTTTTT CASSYSSGGKLFF
- - TRBJ1-4 TRBV5-1 TGCGCCAGCAGCTTGACAGCAACTAATGAAAAACTGTTTTTT CASSLTATNEKLFF
- - TRBJ1-5 TRBV7-8 TGTGCCAGCAGCTTAAGGCAGATCGGCAATCAGCCCCAGCATTTT CASSLRQIGNQPQHF
- - TRBJ2-2 TRBV14 TGTGCCAGCAGCCAGAGAAGGGGCACCGGGGAGCTGTTTTTT CASSQRRGTGELFF
- - TRBJ1-4 TRBV28 TGTGCCAGCAGCCTGGGATCGGGGAGGGGCAATGAAAAACTGTTTTTT CASSLGSGRGNEKLFF
TRBD2 - TRBJ2-7 TRBV7-2 TGTGCCAGCAGCTTAAGAGGCGGGGGGTCGGTGTACGAGCAGTACTTC CASSLRGGGSVYEQYF
TRBD1 - TRBJ1-1 TRBV4-3 TGCGCCAGCAGCCAAACTCGAAGGGGGCTTCGACCGATGAACACTGAAGCTTTCTTT CASSQTRRGLRPMNTEAFF
- - TRBJ1-1 TRBV19 TGTGCCAGTACCCAGAGGGGGAAAGACACTGAAGCTTTCTTT CASTQRGKDTEAFF
TRBD1 - TRBJ1-6 TRBV6-5 TGTGCCAGCAGTTACTTGGAAGGGACAGGGCACTCACCCCTCCACTTT CASSYLEGTGHSPLHF
- - TRBJ1-1 TRBV13 TGTGCCAGCAGCCTTGACAGGAACACTGAAGCTTTCTTT CASSLDRNTEAFF
TRBD2 - TRBJ2-7 TRBV6-2/TRBV6-3 TGTGCCAGCAGTTACTCAGGGGAGGGCTCCTACGAGCAGTACTTC CASSYSGEGSYEQYF
TRBD1 - TRBJ2-1 TRBV27 TGTGCCAGCAGCCAGGGACAGGGATACAATGAGCAGTTCTTC CASSQGQGYNEQFF